A single sample gave rise to the 21 T cell receptor beta chains below, sequenced in a study of blood T cell repertoires in COVID-19. Clones were read by immunoSEQ multiplex PCR, and TCRdb kept only the in-frame ones, dropping some. The sample comprises 100,000 to 130,000 clones, about 91% of which are singletons, and under 7% rests with the top ten. Sequencing was done on a sample of peripheral blood. The receptor set was obtained from a man aged 50 or older with active or convalescent COVID-19.

In nucleotides, the CDR3 is TGTGCCAGCAGGGGGCTATCTATCGAGCAGTACTTC. It translates to CASRGLSIEQYF. The chain is built from TRBV6-6 and TRBJ2-7; D perhaps matches TRBD1 (5 bases). This CDR3 has 12 amino acids. Per the germline V gene, CDR1 is MNHNY and CDR2 is SVGAGI (reference sequence). The ends were cut back, 6 bases at V and 6 bases at J, with 12 bases in the middle.

The V and J genes are TRBV28 and TRBJ1-2, with 10 positions matching TRBD1. The V gene end was trimmed by 11 bases and the J gene end by 7 bases; junction bases not matched to a gene: 10. CDR3 size: 13 residues. The V gene's germline CDR1 is MDHEN and CDR2 SYDVKM. The CDR3 spells CACNLRDRGGYTF. The CDR3 DNA reads as TGTGCCTGCAACCTCCGGGACAGGGGTGGCTACACCTTC.

The sample holds one count of this clone. The genes are TRBV7-8 and TRBJ2-7; 10 nucleotides agree with TRBD2. The germline V gene encodes CDR1 SGHVS and CDR2 FQNEAQ. J lost 3 bases, V lost 5 bases, and 16 bases had no gene match. The CDR3 totals 18 residues. The CDR3 sequence is CASSDLIQREGWDYEQYF. The CDR3 region has the DNA TGTGCCAGCAGCGACCTTATCCAGCGGGAGGGTTGGGACTACGAGCAGTACTTC.

The chain combines TRBV7-9 with TRBJ1-2; TRBD1 agrees at 7 bases. The CDR3 length is 15 residues. The germline V gene encodes CDR1 SEHNR and CDR2 FQNEAQ (reference sequence). V lost 5 bases, J lost 0 bases, and 6 bases stayed unmatched. CDR3 loop: CASSVAGGPNYGYTF. Written as DNA, the CDR3 is TGTGCCAGCAGCGTGGCAGGGGGTCCTAACTATGGCTACACCTTC.

Only a few counts were recorded for this clone. Other nucleotide sequences from this sample produce the same CDR3. The rearrangement uses TRBV18 and TRBJ1-2; 8 bases are shared with TRBD1. Germline CDR1 reads KGHSH; CDR2 reads LQKENI. The CDR3 is made up of 12 amino acids. The junction had 5 bases not matched to a gene; V was cut back by 3 bases and J by 11 bases. In nucleotides, the CDR3 is TGTGCCAGCTCACCTGGACAGGGTGGTTACACCTTC. The encoded protein is CASSPGQGGYTF.

CDR3 DNA: TGCGCCAGCAGCCTCCAGTCGGGAGACGGAAACACCATATATTTT. Translating gives CASSLQSGDGNTIYF. This chain connects TRBV4-3 to TRBJ1-3; D call uncertain. The CDR3 runs 15 residues. V was clipped by 4 bases and J by 4 bases, with 14 bases between them. CDR1 is LGHNA, CDR2 YSLEER, per germline.

The V and J genes are TRBV5-1 and TRBJ2-2, with 9 bases that match TRBD1. From germline, CDR1 is SGHRS and CDR2 YFSETQ. Trimming cost V 4 bases and J 2 bases; bases outside gene matches: 12. This CDR3 contains 18 residues. Here the CDR3 reads CASSLRLSQGANTGELFF. CDR3 DNA sequence: TGCGCCAGCAGCCTCCGCCTTTCACAGGGGGCTAACACCGGGGAGCTGTTTTTT.

The J gene is TRBJ2-7, the V gene TRBV5-1, with TRBD1 matching over 7 bases. The germline gives CDR1 SGHRS, CDR2 YFSETQ. The CDR3 has 16 residues. With 0 bases clipped from V and 0 bases from J, the junction kept 6 bases outside the gene matches. The CDR3 sequence is CASSLDYRDSSYEQYF. The CDR3 DNA follows: TGCGCCAGCAGCTTGGACTACAGGGACAGCTCCTACGAGCAGTACTTC.

V and J are TRBV29-1 and TRBJ2-3; 9 positions agree with TRBD2. The CDR3 length is 12 residues. Germline lookup yields CDR1 SQVTM and CDR2 ANQGSEA. Trimming took 8 bases from V and 4 from J; bases not matched to a gene: 4. CDR3 sequence (DNA): TGCAGCTCGCGGGGGGGAGCAGATACGCAGTATTTT. This encodes CSSRGGADTQYF.

The V gene is TRBV9, the J gene TRBJ2-7; 7 bases align to TRBD1. The CDR3 loop spans 15 amino acids. V gave up 0 bases and J gave up 2 bases; unmatched junction bases: 5. Per the germline V gene, CDR1 is SGDLS and CDR2 is YYNGEE. Here the CDR3 DNA reads TGTGCCAGCAGCGTAGCTACGGGGACAGCCTACGAGCAGTACTTC. Protein sequence: CASSVATGTAYEQYF.

DNA for the CDR3: TGTGCCAGCAGCTCCGGGGTGCTGGGAAATGAGCAGTTCTTC. Its translation: CASSSGVLGNEQFF. The chain joins TRBV7-2 to TRBJ2-1; tentatively, D is TRBD2 (5 bases). The CDR3 consists of 14 residues. Trimming stripped 4 bases from V and 7 bases from J, with 14 bases between. Germline CDR1 reads SGHTA; CDR2 reads FQGNSA.

In its sample, this clone was seen once. The chain is built from TRBV19 and TRBJ1-1; 8 nucleotides match TRBD1. The CDR3 contains 14 residues. CDR1 and CDR2 from the germline V gene are LNHDA and SQIVND (reference sequence). V was clipped by 5 bases and J by 10 bases; unmatched bases: 12. The CDR3 reads CASSPRTGPIRAFF. The CDR3 bases are TGTGCCAGTAGTCCGCGGACAGGGCCGATAAGAGCTTTCTTT.

This rearrangement joins TRBV14 to TRBJ1-6, with D unclear. The CDR3 spans 14 residues. The ends were cut back, 0 bases at V and 4 bases at J, with 4 bases in the middle. The germline V gene encodes CDR1 SGHDN and CDR2 FVKESK. The CDR3 DNA sequence: TGTGCCAGCAGCCAAGATAGATATAATTCACCCCTCCACTTT. It specifies CASSQDRYNSPLHF.

The chain combines TRBV5-1 with TRBJ1-1; 9 bases line up with TRBD1. The CDR3 runs 14 residues. The germline CDR1 and CDR2 sequences are SGHRS and YFSETQ. After removal of 3 bases from V and 1 base from J, the junction contained 1 base not matched to a gene. Here the CDR3 DNA reads TGCGCCAGCAGCTGGACAGGGGAGAACACTGAAGCTTTCTTT. It translates to CASSWTGENTEAFF.

As to this clone: The junction departs from the called germline gene at one end, perhaps through a read error. The chain combines TRBV2 with TRBJ1-2; 7 positions match TRBD1. The V gene's germline CDR1 is SNHLY and CDR2 FYNNEI. The CDR3 loop spans 13 amino acids. CDR3 sequence: CASREGGFYGYTF. CDR3 nucleotide sequence: TGTGCCAGCAGAGAAGGGGGCTTCTATGGCTACACCTTC.

This clone was counted a few times. The J gene is TRBJ2-2, the V gene TRBV4-2; TRBD2 might be the D (7 bases). Germline V gives CDR1 LGHNA, CDR2 YNFKEQ. Trimming shortened V by 4 bases and J by 7 bases, and 25 bases separated the two germline ends. The CDR3 sequence is 18 residues long. The DNA of the CDR3 is TGTGCCAGCAGCCGAGGCTCGGGGGCGGGAGAGACGGGCGGGGAGCTGTTTTTT. This gives the protein CASSRGSGAGETGGELFF.

The chain joins TRBV5-8 to TRBJ1-1, with 7 positions matching TRBD1. Germline lookup yields CDR1 SGHTS and CDR2 YDEGEE. V lost 2 bases, J lost 3 bases, and 10 bases stayed unmatched. CDR3 length: 16 residues. CDR3 residues: CASSLGQVLGDTEAFF. The CDR3 DNA reads TGTGCCAGCAGCTTAGGACAGGTCCTCGGGGACACTGAAGCTTTCTTT. Full variable domain (rest looked up from reference TRBV5-8 and TRBJ1-1): EAGVTQSPTHLIKTRGQQATLRCSPISGHTSVYWYQQALGLGLQFLLWYDEGEERNRGNFPPRFSGRQFPNYSSELNVNALELEDSALYLCASSLGQVLGDTEAFFGQGTRLTVV.

The gene calls are TRBV2 and TRBJ2-3, with TRBD2 as a possible D gene (6 bases). This CDR3 region has 12 residues. Germline V lookup: CDR1 SNHLY, CDR2 FYNNEI. Trimming removed 4 bases from V and 6 bases from J, with 8 bases in between. CDR3 protein: CASSAGVDTQYF. The CDR3 DNA sequence: TGTGCCAGCAGTGCGGGAGTGGATACGCAGTATTTT.

The chain combines TRBV9 with TRBJ2-5, with 10 nucleotides matching TRBD2. The J segment lost 0 bases and the V segment lost 4 bases, leaving 3 bases of the junction unmatched. Germline CDR1 SGDLS, CDR2 YYNGEE. The CDR3 has 15 amino acids. The chain's CDR3 is CASSKGLAYQETQYF. The CDR3 DNA sequence: TGTGCCAGCAGCAAGGGACTAGCGTACCAAGAGACCCAGTACTTC.

The J gene is TRBJ2-1, the V gene TRBV30; a possible D gene is TRBD2 (5 bases). The V end was cut by 2 bases, the J end by 10 bases, with 9 bases between. Looked up from germline, CDR1 is GTSNPN and CDR2 is SVGIG (reference sequence). CDR3 length: 11 residues. CDR3 region: CAWSFPGEQFF. Written as DNA, the CDR3 is TGTGCCTGGAGTTTTCCGGGGGAGCAGTTCTTC.

V usage is TRBV2 and J usage is TRBJ2-1, with D possibly being TRBD2 (5 bases). CDR1 and CDR2 from the germline V gene are SNHLY and FYNNEI. The CDR3 is 15 amino acids. Trimming shortened V by 6 bases and J by 0 bases, and 12 bases separated the two germline ends. CDR3 coding DNA: TGTGCCAGCAGGGAACTAGAAAGCTCCTACAATGAGCAGTTCTTC. It codes for CASRELESSYNEQFF.